The rows below give T cell receptor beta chains drawn from one sample of a study of OX40 agonist ivuxolimab in advanced cancers. Sequencing used immunoSEQ multiplex PCR; TCRdb keeps in-frame clones, though not all of them. This sample has under 35,000 clones, with more than 60% found just once. Source: CD4+ or CD8+ T cells sorted from blood, taken in a trial of the OX40 agonist ivuxolimab. The source of these receptors is an adult with an advanced solid tumor such as melanoma, head and neck, liver or kidney cancer. The CDR3 runs from the conserved cysteine through the conserved F or W. D genes are given only for firm matches. Size values are once, few and many counts, or a class for expanded clones, and some rows have none.

v_call	d_call	clone_size	j_call	cdr3_length	cdr3_aa	cdr3_nt
TRBV6-1	TRBD1	NA	TRBJ1-6	14	CASSPGGFNSPLHF	TGTGCCAGCAGTCCAGGGGGATTTAATTCACCCCTCCACTTT
TRBV6-6	NA	once	TRBJ2-5	16	CASSYSREKRRETQYF	TGTGCCAGCAGTTACTCCCGCGAAAAGAGGCGAGAGACCCAGTACTTC
TRBV18	TRBD1	NA	TRBJ1-1	16	CASSLGQGTSGTEAFF	TGTGCCAGCTCACTAGGACAGGGGACGTCGGGGACTGAAGCTTTCTTT
TRBV7-3	NA	NA	TRBJ1-1	13	CASSTTTNTEAFF	TGTGCCAGCAGCACTACAACGAACACTGAAGCTTTCTTT
TRBV6-1	NA	NA	TRBJ1-1	11	CASRWNTEAFF	TGTGCCAGCAGGTGGAACACTGAAGCTTTCTTT
TRBV9	NA	NA	TRBJ2-2	14	CASSVDGATGELFF	TGTGCCAGCAGCGTAGACGGGGCGACCGGGGAGCTGTTTTTT
TRBV6-5	TRBD1	NA	TRBJ1-6	14	CASRRDRGDSPLHF	TGTGCCAGCAGACGGGACAGGGGAGATTCACCCCTCCACTTT
TRBV27	TRBD1	NA	TRBJ2-5	14	CASSLGQGGETQYF	TGTGCCAGCAGTTTAGGACAGGGAGGAGAGACCCAGTACTTC
TRBV7-6	NA	few	TRBJ2-2	13	CASSLVITGELFF	TGTGCCAGCAGCTTAGTAATCACCGGGGAGCTGTTTTTT
TRBV6-5	TRBD1	NA	TRBJ2-4	14	CASSRDRAQNIQYF	TGTGCCAGCAGCCGGGACAGGGCCCAAAACATTCAGTACTTC
TRBV14	NA	NA	TRBJ2-1	13	CASSPTATREQFF	TGTGCCAGCAGCCCCACGGCGACTAGGGAGCAGTTCTTC
TRBV29-1	TRBD2	NA	TRBJ2-1	12	CSVPWGGNEQFF	TGCAGCGTTCCATGGGGGGGAAATGAGCAGTTCTTC
TRBV19	TRBD2	NA	TRBJ2-7	14	CASSPSGGPYEQYF	TGTGCCAGTAGTCCTAGCGGGGGGCCCTACGAGCAGTACTTC
TRBV28	TRBD1	NA	TRBJ2-7	13	CATLPGTAYEQYF	TGTGCCACCCTTCCCGGGACAGCCTACGAGCAGTACTTC
TRBV28	NA	few	TRBJ1-2	13	CASSSSTGLGYTF	TGTGCCAGCAGTTCCTCAACAGGGTTAGGCTACACCTTC
TRBV14	NA	NA	TRBJ2-2	15	CASSQDVGDTGELFF	TGTGCCAGCAGCCAAGATGTGGGGGACACCGGGGAGCTGTTTTTT
TRBV11-2	NA	NA	TRBJ2-7	16	CASSLGPQRAATQQYF	TGTGCCAGCAGCTTAGGGCCCCAGCGGGCAGCAACCCAGCAGTACTTC
TRBV2	TRBD1	NA	TRBJ1-1	12	CASSGDSTEAFF	TGTGCCAGCAGTGGGGACAGCACTGAAGCTTTCTTT
TRBV9	NA	NA	TRBJ2-1	12	CASSVERNEQFF	TGTGCCAGCAGCGTAGAAAGGAATGAGCAGTTCTTC
TRBV6-5	NA	NA	TRBJ1-5	16	CASSYAGGEGNQPQHF	TGTGCCAGCAGTTACGCGGGGGGGGAAGGGAATCAGCCCCAGCATTTT
TRBV30	NA	NA	TRBJ1-1	11	CAWSPITEAFF	TGTGCCTGGAGTCCCATCACTGAAGCTTTCTTT
TRBV30	NA	NA	TRBJ2-5	13	CAWSPGPRETQYF	TGTGCCTGGAGCCCGGGGCCGAGGGAGACCCAGTACTTC
TRBV10-2	TRBD1	NA	TRBJ2-3	14	CATRQGRGTDTQYF	TGCGCCACACGACAGGGACGCGGCACAGATACGCAGTATTTT
TRBV5-8	TRBD1	NA	TRBJ1-6	13	CASSRTGDSPLHF	TGTGCCAGCTCCAGGACAGGGGATTCACCCCTCCACTTT
TRBV28	TRBD1	NA	TRBJ1-1	14	CASSLRGPVTEAFF	TGTGCCAGCAGTTTAAGGGGGCCGGTCACTGAAGCTTTCTTT
TRBV13	NA	NA	TRBJ2-1	12	CASSLATQEQFF	TGTGCCAGCAGCTTAGCTACCCAAGAGCAGTTCTTC
TRBV1	NA	NA	TRBJ2-7	18	CTSSPSTAGLAGPYEQYF	TGCACCAGCAGCCCGAGCACCGCAGGACTAGCGGGGCCCTACGAGCAGTACTTC
TRBV6-5	NA	NA	TRBJ2-2	14	CASSYSRDTGELFF	TGTGCCAGCAGTTATTCGAGGGACACCGGGGAGCTGTTTTTT
TRBV28	NA	NA	TRBJ1-4	15	CASKVLEGPNEKLFF	TGTGCCAGCAAAGTTCTCGAGGGACCGAATGAAAAACTGTTTTTT
TRBV27	TRBD1	NA	TRBJ2-7	13	CASSTGGSHEQYF	TGTGCCAGTTCGACAGGGGGTTCCCACGAGCAGTACTTC
TRBV6-1	NA	NA	TRBJ2-7	17	CASSVSAGPDKHYEQYF	TGTGCCAGCAGTGTCTCCGCAGGGCCCGATAAACACTACGAGCAGTACTTC
TRBV4-1	TRBD1	few	TRBJ2-3	14	CASGQGPSTDTQYF	TGCGCCAGCGGACAGGGGCCTAGCACAGATACGCAGTATTTT
TRBV5-1	NA	NA	TRBJ2-2	15	CASSRTDPNTGELFF	TGCGCCAGCAGTCGGACGGACCCTAACACCGGGGAGCTGTTTTTT
TRBV11-2	NA	few	TRBJ1-2	16	CASSATGTRVPYGYTF	TGTGCCAGCAGCGCTACCGGGACACGAGTTCCCTATGGCTACACCTTC
TRBV4-1	NA	NA	TRBJ2-7	16	CASSQGVGLAGYEQYF	TGCGCCAGCAGCCAAGGCGTGGGGCTAGCAGGGTACGAGCAGTACTTC
TRBV13	NA	once	TRBJ2-1	13	CASSLRLAHEQFF	TGTGCCAGCAGCTTAAGGCTAGCGCATGAGCAGTTCTTC